This TCR beta chain is from a study of neoadjuvant anti-PD-1 for oral cavity cancer. TCRdb keeps only in-frame clones here, not all; method: immunoSEQ multiplex PCR. The sample includes some 15,000 clones, around 70% of them seen just once. PBMCs were not maintained or expanded in culture before analysis. Germline CDR1 reads SGHRS; CDR2 reads YFSETQ. V lost 5 bases, J lost 0 bases, and 9 bases lay in between. The CDR3 extends over 14 amino acids. The rearrangement joins TRBV5-1 to TRBJ2-1; D is unclear. This specimen consisted of PBMCs, obtained before nivolumab (anti-PD-1) treatment. This clonotype originated in a person between 40 and 80 years old with oral cavity squamous cell carcinoma. CDR3: CASREVSSYNEQFF. The DNA of the CDR3 is TGCGCCAGCAGAGAGGTGAGCTCCTACAATGAGCAGTTCTTC.